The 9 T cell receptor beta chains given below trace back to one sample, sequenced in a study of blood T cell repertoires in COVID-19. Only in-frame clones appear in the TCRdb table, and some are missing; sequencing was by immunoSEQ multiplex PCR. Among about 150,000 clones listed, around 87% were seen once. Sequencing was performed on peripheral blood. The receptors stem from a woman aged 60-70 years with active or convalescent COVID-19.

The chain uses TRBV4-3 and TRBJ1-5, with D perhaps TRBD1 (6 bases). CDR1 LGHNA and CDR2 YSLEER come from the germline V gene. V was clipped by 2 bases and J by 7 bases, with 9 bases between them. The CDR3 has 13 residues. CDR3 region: CASSQHRDQPQHF. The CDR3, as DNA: TGCGCCAGCAGCCAACACAGGGACCAGCCCCAGCATTTT.

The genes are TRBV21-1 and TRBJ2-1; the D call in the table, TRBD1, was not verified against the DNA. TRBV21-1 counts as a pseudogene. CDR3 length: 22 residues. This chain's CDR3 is CASSNPFVGPGVEPQSYNEQFF. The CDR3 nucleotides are TGTGCCAGCAGCAACCCCTTTGTGGGGCCAGGGGTGGAACCTCAATCCTACAATGAGCAGTTCTTC.

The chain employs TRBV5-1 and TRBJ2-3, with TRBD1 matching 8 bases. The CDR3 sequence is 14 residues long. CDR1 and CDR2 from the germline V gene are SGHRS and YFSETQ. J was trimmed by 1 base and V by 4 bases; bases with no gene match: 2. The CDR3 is CASSKDRGTDTQYF. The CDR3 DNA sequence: TGCGCCAGCAGCAAGGACAGGGGCACAGATACGCAGTATTTT.

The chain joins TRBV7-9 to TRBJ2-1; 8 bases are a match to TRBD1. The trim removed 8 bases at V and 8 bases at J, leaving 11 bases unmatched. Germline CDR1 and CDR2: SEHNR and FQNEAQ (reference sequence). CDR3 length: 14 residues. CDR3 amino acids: CASQSPDRDHEQFF. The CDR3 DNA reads TGTGCCAGCCAAAGCCCGGACAGGGACCATGAGCAGTTCTTC. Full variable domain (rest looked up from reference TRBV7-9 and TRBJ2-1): DTGVSQNPRHKITKRGQNVTFRCDPISEHNRLYWYRQTLGQGPEFLTYFQNEAQLEKSRLLSDRFSAERPKGSFSTLEIQRTEQGDSAMYLCASQSPDRDHEQFFGPGTRLTVL.

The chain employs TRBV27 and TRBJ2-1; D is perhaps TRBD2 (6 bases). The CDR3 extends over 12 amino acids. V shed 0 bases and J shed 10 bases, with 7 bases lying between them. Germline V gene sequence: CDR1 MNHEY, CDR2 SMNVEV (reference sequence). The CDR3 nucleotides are TGTGCCAGCAGTTTATCAGGGAGGGAGCAGTTCTTC. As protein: CASSLSGREQFF.

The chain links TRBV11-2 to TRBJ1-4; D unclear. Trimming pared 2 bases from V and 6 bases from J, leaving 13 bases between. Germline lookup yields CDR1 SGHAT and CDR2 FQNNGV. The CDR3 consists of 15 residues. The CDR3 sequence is CASSLLTGLYEKLFF. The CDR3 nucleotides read TGTGCCAGCAGCTTACTTACGGGTCTCTATGAAAAACTGTTTTTT.

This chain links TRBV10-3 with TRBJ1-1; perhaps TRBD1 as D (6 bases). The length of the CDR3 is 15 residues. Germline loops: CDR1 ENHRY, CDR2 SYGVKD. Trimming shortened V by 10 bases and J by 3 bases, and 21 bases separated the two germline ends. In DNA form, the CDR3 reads TGTGCCACAGAGAAAGTATCGGGGGGCCACACTGAAGCTTTCTTT. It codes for CATEKVSGGHTEAFF.

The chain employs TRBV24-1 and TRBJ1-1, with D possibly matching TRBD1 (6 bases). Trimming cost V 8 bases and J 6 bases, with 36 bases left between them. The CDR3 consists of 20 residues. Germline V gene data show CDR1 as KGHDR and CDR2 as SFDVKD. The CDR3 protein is CATTLEQGLAPPKVSPEAFF. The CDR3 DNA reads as TGTGCCACCACCTTAGAACAGGGTCTTGCACCACCAAAAGTCTCGCCTGAAGCTTTCTTT.

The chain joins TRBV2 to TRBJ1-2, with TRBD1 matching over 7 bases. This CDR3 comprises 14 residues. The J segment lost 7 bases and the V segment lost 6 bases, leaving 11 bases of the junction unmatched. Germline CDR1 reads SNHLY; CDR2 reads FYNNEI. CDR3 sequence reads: CASSAQGNSGGYTF. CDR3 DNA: TGTGCCAGCAGCGCACAGGGGAATTCGGGTGGCTACACCTTC. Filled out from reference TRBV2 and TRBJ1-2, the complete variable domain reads EPEVTQTPSHQVTQMGQEVILRCVPISNHLYFYWYRQILGQKVEFLVSFYNNEISEKSEIFDDQFSVERPDGSNFTLKIRSTKLEDSAMYFCASSAQGNSGGYTFGSGTRLTVV.